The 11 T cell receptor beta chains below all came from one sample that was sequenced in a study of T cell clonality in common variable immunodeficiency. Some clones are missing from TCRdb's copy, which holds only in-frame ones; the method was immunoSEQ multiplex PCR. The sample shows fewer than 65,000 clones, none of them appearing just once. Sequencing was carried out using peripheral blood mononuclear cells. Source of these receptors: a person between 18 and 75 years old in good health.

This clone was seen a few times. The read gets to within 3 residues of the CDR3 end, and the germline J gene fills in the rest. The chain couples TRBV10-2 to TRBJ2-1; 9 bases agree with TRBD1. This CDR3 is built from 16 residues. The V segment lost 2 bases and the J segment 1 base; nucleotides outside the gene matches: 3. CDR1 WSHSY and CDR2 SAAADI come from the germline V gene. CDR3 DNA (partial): TGCGCCAGCAGTGAGCCCGGACAGGGGTCCTACAATGAG. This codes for CASSEPGQGSYNE. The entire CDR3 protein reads CASSEPGQGSYNEQFF.

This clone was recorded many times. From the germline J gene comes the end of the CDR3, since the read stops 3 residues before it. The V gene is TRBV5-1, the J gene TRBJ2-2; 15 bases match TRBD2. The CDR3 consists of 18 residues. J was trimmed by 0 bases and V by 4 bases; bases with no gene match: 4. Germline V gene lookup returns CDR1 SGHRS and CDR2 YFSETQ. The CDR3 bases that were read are TGCGCCAGCAGCCGTAGGACTAGCGGGGGGGCGAACACCGGGGAG. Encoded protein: CASSRRTSGGANTGE. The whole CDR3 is CASSRRTSGGANTGELFF.

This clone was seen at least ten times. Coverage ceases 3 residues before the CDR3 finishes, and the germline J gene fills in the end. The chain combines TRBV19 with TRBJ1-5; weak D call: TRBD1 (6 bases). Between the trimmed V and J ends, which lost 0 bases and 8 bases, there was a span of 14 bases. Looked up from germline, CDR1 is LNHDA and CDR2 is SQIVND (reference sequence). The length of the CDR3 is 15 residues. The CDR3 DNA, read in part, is TGTGCCAGTAGTATAGATCGACAGGCGGTAAAGCCC. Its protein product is CASSIDRQAVKP. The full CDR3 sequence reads CASSIDRQAVKPQHF.

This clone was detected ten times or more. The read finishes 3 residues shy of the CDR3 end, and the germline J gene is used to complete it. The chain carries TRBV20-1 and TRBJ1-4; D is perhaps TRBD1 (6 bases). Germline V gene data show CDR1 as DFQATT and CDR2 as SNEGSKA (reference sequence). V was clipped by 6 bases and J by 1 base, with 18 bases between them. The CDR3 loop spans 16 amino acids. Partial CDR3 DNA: TGCAGTGCCCAAAGGTGGCAGGGACAAACTAATGAAAAA. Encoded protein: CSAQRWQGQTNEK. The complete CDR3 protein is CSAQRWQGQTNEKLFF.

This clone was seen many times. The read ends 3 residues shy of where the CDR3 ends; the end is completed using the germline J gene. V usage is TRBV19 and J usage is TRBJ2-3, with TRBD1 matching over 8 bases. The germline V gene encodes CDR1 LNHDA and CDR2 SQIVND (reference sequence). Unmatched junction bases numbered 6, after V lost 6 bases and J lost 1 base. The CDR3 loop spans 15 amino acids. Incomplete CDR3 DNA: TGTGCCAGTAGCCTGCAGACAGGGGGCACAGATACG. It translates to CASSLQTGGTDT. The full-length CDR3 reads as CASSLQTGGTDTQYF.

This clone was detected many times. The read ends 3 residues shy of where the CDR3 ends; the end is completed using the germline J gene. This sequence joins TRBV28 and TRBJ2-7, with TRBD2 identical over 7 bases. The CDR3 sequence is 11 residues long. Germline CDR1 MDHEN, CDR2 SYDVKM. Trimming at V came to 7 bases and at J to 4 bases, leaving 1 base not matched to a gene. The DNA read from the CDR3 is TGTGCCAGCAAGCGGGGATACGAG. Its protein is CASKRGYE. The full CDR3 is CASKRGYEQYF.

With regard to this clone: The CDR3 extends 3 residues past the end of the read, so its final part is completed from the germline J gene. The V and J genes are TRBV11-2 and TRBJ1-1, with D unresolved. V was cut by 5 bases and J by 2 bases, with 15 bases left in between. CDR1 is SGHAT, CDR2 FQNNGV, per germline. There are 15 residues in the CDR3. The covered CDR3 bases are TGTGCCAGCAGCCAGAACCGACAAATTAACACTGAA. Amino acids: CASSQNRQINTE. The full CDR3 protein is CASSQNRQINTEAFF.

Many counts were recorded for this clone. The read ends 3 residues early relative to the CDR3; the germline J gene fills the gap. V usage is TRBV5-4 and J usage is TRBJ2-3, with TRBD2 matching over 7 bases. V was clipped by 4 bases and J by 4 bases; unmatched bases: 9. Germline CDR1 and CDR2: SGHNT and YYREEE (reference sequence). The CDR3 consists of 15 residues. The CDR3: CASSGGSGEADTQYF. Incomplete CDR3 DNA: TGTGCCAGCAGCGGAGGGAGCGGGGAGGCAGATACG. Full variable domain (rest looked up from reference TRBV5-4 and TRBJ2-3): ETGVTQSPTHLIKTRGQQVTLRCSSQSGHNTVSWYQQALGQGPQFIFQYYREEENGRGNFPPRFSGLQFPNYSSELNVNALELDDSALYLCASSGGSGEADTQYFGPGTRLTVL.

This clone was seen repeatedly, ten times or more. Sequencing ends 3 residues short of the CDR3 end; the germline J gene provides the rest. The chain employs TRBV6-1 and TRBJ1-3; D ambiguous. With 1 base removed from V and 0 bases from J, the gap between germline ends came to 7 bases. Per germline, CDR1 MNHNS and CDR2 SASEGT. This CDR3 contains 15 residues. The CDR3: CASSEELYSGNTIYF. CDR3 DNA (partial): TGTGCCAGCAGTGAAGAGCTTTACTCTGGAAACACC.

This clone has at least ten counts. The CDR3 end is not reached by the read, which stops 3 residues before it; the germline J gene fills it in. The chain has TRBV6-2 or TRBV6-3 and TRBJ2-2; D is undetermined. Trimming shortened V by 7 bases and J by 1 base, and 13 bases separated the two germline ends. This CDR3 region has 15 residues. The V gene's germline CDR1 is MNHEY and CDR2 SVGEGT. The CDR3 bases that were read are TGTGCCAGCACCAACACCATCTTGAACACCGGGGAG. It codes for CASTNTILNTGE. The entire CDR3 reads CASTNTILNTGELFF.

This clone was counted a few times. The CDR3 protein is CASSGHRDRIYNEYTF. CDR3 bases read: TGTGCCAGCAGTGGGCATCGGGACAGGATCTACAATGAA. This chain joins TRBV6-1 and TRBJ1-2; the match to TRBD1 covers 8 bases. The read ends 3 residues shy of where the CDR3 ends; the end is completed using the germline J gene. Germline CDR1 MNHNS, CDR2 SASEGT. CDR3 length equals 16 residues.